Sequencing of this TCR beta chain was carried out in a study of T cells in localized non-small cell lung cancer. The CDR3 is 11 amino acids. In germline, CDR1 is SQVTM, CDR2 ANQGSEA. V lost 2 bases and J 8 bases, leaving 9 bases between the germline ends. Profiling relied on immunoSEQ multiplex PCR, and the TCRdb table lists in-frame clones only, not all of them. Altogether some 30,000 clones are present, approximately 72% being singletons, with the ten largest covering 35% to 45%. The material was peripheral blood, obtained before any cancer treatment. The genes are TRBV29-1 and TRBJ1-2, with D unclear. This TCR came from a male donor at least 60 years old with stage II squamous cell lung carcinoma. CDR3 DNA sequence: TGCAGCGTTGAAACGGGCGCGGGCTACACCTTC. Translating it yields CSVETGAGYTF. The whole variable domain, filled in from reference TRBV29-1 and TRBJ1-2, reads SAVISQKPSRDICQRGTSLTIQCQVDSQVTMMFWYRQQPGQSLTLIATANQGSEATYESGFVIDKFPISRPNLTFSTLTVSNMSPEDSSIYLCSVETGAGYTFGSGTRLTVV.